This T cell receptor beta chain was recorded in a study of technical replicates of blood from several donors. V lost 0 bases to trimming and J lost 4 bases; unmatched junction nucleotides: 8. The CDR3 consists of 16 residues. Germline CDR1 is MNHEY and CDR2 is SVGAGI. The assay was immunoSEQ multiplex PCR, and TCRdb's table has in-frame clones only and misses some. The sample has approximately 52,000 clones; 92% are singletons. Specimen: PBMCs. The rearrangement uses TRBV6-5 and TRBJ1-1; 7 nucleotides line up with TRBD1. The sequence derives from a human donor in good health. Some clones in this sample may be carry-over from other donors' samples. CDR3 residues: CASSYSGTVLGTEAFF. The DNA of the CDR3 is TGTGCCAGCAGTTACTCCGGGACAGTTTTAGGCACTGAAGCTTTCTTT.